These 22 T cell receptor beta chains were all obtained from the same sample, sequenced in a study of blood T cell repertoires in COVID-19. Using immunoSEQ multiplex PCR, the repertoire was profiled, and TCRdb retains in-frame clones only, with some absent. There are more than 200,000 clones in the sample; 80% to 85% occur only once, and around 26% lies in the top ten. Sequencing was performed on peripheral blood. These receptor sequences come from a man aged 40-50 years with acute or convalescent COVID-19.

The rearrangement uses TRBV3-1 (or the pseudogene TRBV3-2) and TRBJ2-2; perhaps TRBD2 as D (5 bases). Germline values: CDR1 LGHDT, CDR2 YNNKEL (reference sequence). The CDR3 sequence is 14 residues long. Deletions cut 4 bases from V and 4 bases from J, with 10 bases between. This CDR3 reads CASSLLVSTGELFF. The CDR3 DNA is TGTGCCAGCAGCCTACTAGTCAGCACCGGGGAGCTGTTTTTT.

The J gene is TRBJ2-3, the V gene TRBV10-2; the match to TRBD2 covers 7 bases. With 8 bases clipped from V and 2 bases from J, the junction kept 13 bases outside the gene matches. The CDR3 has 16 amino acids. CDR1 WSHSY and CDR2 SAAADI come from the germline V gene. The CDR3: CASSPQRGSSTDTQYF. As DNA, the CDR3 is TGCGCCAGCTCTCCACAGCGGGGTTCTTCCACAGATACGCAGTATTTT.

The gene calls are TRBV9 and TRBJ2-3; maybe TRBD1 (6 bases). The CDR3 has 15 amino acids. Deletions cut 4 bases from V and 0 bases from J, with 12 bases between. The V gene's germline CDR1 is SGDLS and CDR2 YYNGEE. CDR3 DNA sequence: TGTGCCAGCAGCATACAAGGGGGAAGCACAGATACGCAGTATTTT. Translation: CASSIQGGSTDTQYF.

This clone was picked up one time. The chain combines TRBV5-8 with TRBJ1-2; 7 positions agree with TRBD1. The ends lost 4 bases at V and 6 bases at J; junction bases unmatched: 9. The CDR3 consists of 14 residues. Germline V CDR1 and CDR2: SGHTS, YDEGEE. The CDR3 nucleotides read TGTGCCAGCAGCCAAGACAGGGCAAGCCATGGCTACACCTTC. Residues: CASSQDRASHGYTF.

This clone occurred once. J is TRBJ2-3 and V is TRBV2, with TRBD2 identical over 10 bases. CDR3 size: 17 residues. Germline loops: CDR1 SNHLY, CDR2 FYNNEI. The ends lost 0 bases at V and 1 base at J; junction bases unmatched: 4. The CDR3 here is CASSEAPSGSGTDTQYF. DNA of the CDR3: TGTGCCAGCAGTGAAGCCCCTAGCGGGAGTGGCACAGATACGCAGTATTTT.

The chain combines TRBV2 with TRBJ2-5; TRBD2 might be the D (6 bases). V lost 1 base and J 2 bases, leaving 8 bases between the germline ends. Germline V gives CDR1 SNHLY, CDR2 FYNNEI. The CDR3 contains 14 residues. The CDR3 loop reads CASSEVAAQETQYF. CDR3 nucleotide sequence: TGTGCCAGCAGTGAAGTAGCGGCTCAAGAGACCCAGTACTTC.

J is TRBJ1-6 and V is TRBV15; TRBD1 matches 9 bases. J gave up 7 bases and V 5 bases, and 3 bases lay outside the gene matches. Germline lookup yields CDR1 LNHNV and CDR2 YYDKDF (reference sequence). This CDR3 contains 14 residues. The CDR3 DNA follows: TGTGCCACCAGCGGACAGGGGACGAATTCACCCCTCCACTTT. Encoded protein: CATSGQGTNSPLHF.

V is TRBV29-1 and J is TRBJ1-2; 7 nucleotides line up with TRBD1. Germline assignment: CDR1 SQVTM and CDR2 ANQGSEA. The CDR3 covers 14 residues. Trimming cost V 6 bases and J 2 bases; bases outside gene matches: 9. CDR3: CSVPQGQNNYGYTF. In DNA form, the CDR3 reads TGCAGCGTCCCCCAGGGACAGAACAACTATGGCTACACCTTC.

This clone was observed once. The chain recombines TRBV7-2 with TRBJ2-5; D is perhaps TRBD2 (6 bases). CDR3 size: 15 residues. V gave up 0 bases and J gave up 5 bases, with 13 bases separating them. Germline V gene lookup returns CDR1 SGHTA and CDR2 FQGNSA. The CDR3 loop reads CASSLAGDSTETQYF. The CDR3 DNA is TGTGCCAGCAGCTTAGCGGGGGACTCCACCGAGACCCAGTACTTC.

The chain has TRBV4-1 and TRBJ1-1; no clear D gene. Between the trimmed V and J ends, which lost 5 bases and 5 bases, there was a span of 15 bases. The CDR3 spans 14 residues. The germline V gene has CDR1 MGHRA and CDR2 YSYEKL. CDR3 sequence reads: CASSYGIAGTEAFF. For the CDR3, the DNA is TGCGCCAGCAGCTACGGAATAGCGGGGACTGAAGCTTTCTTT.

Regarding this clone: Other nucleotide sequences from this sample produce the same CDR3. This chain uses TRBV2 with TRBJ1-1; tentatively, D is TRBD1 (5 bases). Trimming took off 6 bases at V and 5 bases at J, with 13 bases between the two ends. CDR1 SNHLY and CDR2 FYNNEI come from the germline V gene. This CDR3 spans 13 amino acids. The CDR3 DNA follows: TGTGCCAGCAGCCTGACAGATAGGACTGAAGCTTTCTTT. Amino acid sequence: CASSLTDRTEAFF.

The chain combines TRBV7-9 with TRBJ1-1; D remains unclear. The V and J ends lost 5 bases and 1 base respectively, with 8 bases between them. Germline values: CDR1 SEHNR, CDR2 FQNEAQ (reference sequence). There are 13 residues in the CDR3. The CDR3 loop reads CASSPTGNTEAFF. In DNA, the CDR3 is TGTGCCAGCAGCCCCACGGGGAACACTGAAGCTTTCTTT.

The gene calls are TRBV5-1 and TRBJ2-3; D is possibly TRBD2 (6 bases). The germline V gene encodes CDR1 SGHRS and CDR2 YFSETQ. This CDR3 has 15 residues. V lost 2 bases and J lost 2, with 12 bases in between. The CDR3 coding sequence is TGCGCCAGCAGCTTCTTAGCGGAGGACACAGATACGCAGTATTTT. It codes for CASSFLAEDTDTQYF.

The genes are TRBV19 and TRBJ1-1; 7 bases line up with TRBD1. V shed 2 bases and J 4 bases; nucleotides not matched to a gene: 4. This CDR3 contains 14 residues. The germline V gene encodes CDR1 LNHDA and CDR2 SQIVND (reference sequence). The CDR3 loop reads CASSITGAGTEAFF. The CDR3 nucleotides read TGTGCCAGTAGTATAACAGGGGCAGGCACTGAAGCTTTCTTT.

The genes are TRBV2 and TRBJ1-6, with TRBD1 identical over 7 bases. CDR1 and CDR2 from the germline V gene are SNHLY and FYNNEI. This CDR3 has 15 residues. Trimming took 4 bases from V and 7 from J; bases not matched to a gene: 7. The CDR3 DNA is TGTGCCAGCAGTGCGGACAGGCCTACGAATTCACCCCTCCACTTT. Its protein is CASSADRPTNSPLHF.

The chain carries TRBV7-9 and TRBJ2-2; 8 nucleotides match TRBD1. With 2 bases clipped from V and 4 bases from J, the junction kept 3 bases outside the gene matches. Germline assignment: CDR1 SEHNR and CDR2 FQNEAQ (reference sequence). This CDR3 is built from 15 residues. CDR3 nucleotides: TGTGCCAGCAGCTTACAGGGGGCGCGCACCGGGGAGCTGTTTTTT. Its translation is CASSLQGARTGELFF. Combining the CDR3 with reference TRBV7-9 and TRBJ2-2 gives the whole variable domain DTGVSQNPRHKITKRGQNVTFRCDPISEHNRLYWYRQTLGQGPEFLTYFQNEAQLEKSRLLSDRFSAERPKGSFSTLEIQRTEQGDSAMYLCASSLQGARTGELFFGEGSRLTVL.

The chain has TRBV6-5 and TRBJ1-2; 9 bases map to TRBD1. The J segment lost 3 bases and the V segment lost 4 bases, leaving 3 bases of the junction unmatched. CDR3 length: 14 residues. CDR1 and CDR2 from the germline V gene are MNHEY and SVGAGI. CDR3 residues: CASSSRTGDYGYTF. The CDR3 DNA reads TGTGCCAGCAGTTCCCGGACAGGGGACTATGGCTACACCTTC.

This clone occurred once. J is TRBJ2-3 and V is TRBV19; D perhaps matches TRBD1 (6 bases). Germline-derived CDR1 and CDR2 are LNHDA and SQIVND (reference sequence). The CDR3 spans 15 residues. V dropped 8 bases and J dropped 1 base, with 16 bases sitting between them. The CDR3 DNA reads as TGTGCCAGTTCGCGATTTGGGGGCGGCACAGATACGCAGTATTTT. Protein sequence: CASSRFGGGTDTQYF.

The chain recombines TRBV5-6 with TRBJ2-5; 12 bases are a match to TRBD1. The CDR3 loop spans 16 amino acids. Germline CDR1 reads SGHDT; CDR2 reads YYEEEE. V was clipped by 2 bases and J by 4 bases; unmatched bases: 6. The CDR3 bases are TGTGCCAGCAGCTTCATAGGGACAGGGGGCCGAGAGACCCAGTACTTC. Translated, it gives CASSFIGTGGRETQYF. Full variable domain (missing parts from reference TRBV5-6 and TRBJ2-5): DAGVTQSPTHLIKTRGQQVTLRCSPKSGHDTVSWYQQALGQGPQFIFQYYEEEERQRGNFPDRFSGHQFPNYSSELNVNALLLGDSALYLCASSFIGTGGRETQYFGPGTRLLVL.

This rearrangement joins TRBV6-4 to TRBJ2-2; TRBD2 agrees at 8 bases. CDR3 length: 15 residues. V trimming: 4 bases; J trimming: 6 bases; junction bases outside the gene matches: 7. Germline V gene lookup returns CDR1 MRHNA and CDR2 SNTAGT. The CDR3 region is CASSALAGISGELFF. The CDR3 nucleotides read TGTGCCAGCAGTGCCCTAGCGGGTATCTCCGGGGAGCTGTTTTTT.

The genes are TRBV19 and TRBJ2-7, with 8 bases that match TRBD2. CDR1 is LNHDA, CDR2 SQIVND, per germline (reference sequence). Unmatched junction bases numbered 9, after V lost 5 bases and J lost 0 bases. CDR3 length equals 16 residues. CDR3 sequence reads: CASSLGAGASSYEQYF. As DNA, the CDR3 is TGTGCCAGTAGTCTCGGAGCGGGGGCGAGCTCCTACGAGCAGTACTTC.

The chain carries TRBV30 and TRBJ1-2, with D perhaps TRBD1 (5 bases). Trimming cost V 2 bases and J 8 bases, with 15 bases left between them. This CDR3 is built from 13 residues. Per the germline V gene, CDR1 is GTSNPN and CDR2 is SVGIG (reference sequence). The CDR3 coding sequence is TGTGCCTGGAGTCCCGGCAGGGTGGGAGGCTACACCTTC. Translated, it gives CAWSPGRVGGYTF.